These T cell receptor beta chains were read from a single sample in a study of cytomegalovirus exposure and HLA in healthy donors. Assay: immunoSEQ multiplex PCR; the TCRdb copy retains only in-frame clones and omits some. The sample includes roughly 180,000 clones, less than 90% of them seen just once. The sample consisted of PBMCs. Receptors were obtained from a man aged 30 to 39 in good health and CMV-seronegative. The CDR3 runs from the conserved cysteine through the conserved F or W.

cdr3_aa: CASSRAGTVRDEQYF
v_call: TRBV4-2
j_call: -

cdr3_aa: CAWSFAGSRTNEKLFF
v_call: TRBV30
j_call: TRBJ1-4

cdr3_aa: CASSPPARDTQYF
v_call: TRBV5-4
j_call: TRBJ2-3

cdr3_aa: CASSLDLASEQYF
v_call: TRBV5-4
j_call: TRBJ2-7

cdr3_aa: CASSLGRQTASGNTIYF
v_call: TRBV5-5
j_call: TRBJ1-3

cdr3_aa: CASTLRWLAGDSYNEQFF
v_call: TRBV27
j_call: TRBJ2-1

cdr3_aa: CASRARGGSDTQYF
v_call: TRBV2
j_call: TRBJ2-3

cdr3_aa: CASSLLQGDNEQFF
v_call: TRBV5-1
j_call: TRBJ2-1

cdr3_aa: CASSSDRDNTGELFF
v_call: TRBV5-1
j_call: TRBJ2-2

cdr3_aa: CASRQGQGYEQYF
v_call: TRBV6-5
j_call: TRBJ2-7

cdr3_aa: CAEGQAYNSPLHF
v_call: TRBV30
j_call: TRBJ1-6

cdr3_aa: CASSLNRGHQPQHF
v_call: TRBV7-2
j_call: TRBJ1-5

cdr3_aa: CASSQAVRGDTQYF
v_call: TRBV4-2
j_call: TRBJ2-3

cdr3_aa: CASSFAQGSYNEQFF
v_call: TRBV7-7
j_call: TRBJ2-1

cdr3_aa: CASSPGLASTGELFF
v_call: TRBV5-1
j_call: TRBJ2-2

cdr3_aa: CASSRGTGENQPQHF
v_call: TRBV19
j_call: TRBJ1-5

cdr3_aa: CASSPGLAGQFF
v_call: TRBV7-9
j_call: TRBJ2-1

cdr3_aa: CASSGLGPNTGELFF
v_call: TRBV4-2
j_call: TRBJ2-2